Presented here are 19 T cell receptor beta chains from one specimen sequenced in a study of technical replicates of blood from a few donors listed by TCRdb under 2017. Library creation used the immunoSEQ multiplex PCR assay. TCRdb took this table from immuneACCESS and kept in-frame rearrangements with V and J called. Such tables lack part of the clones; where checked against another copy, unresolved V genes explain under half of the gap, and the rest is unexplained. The sample profile shows about 44,000 clones; 96% of them were found once. The ten largest clonotypes hold about 0.38% of the sample. The sample comprised T cells isolated from PBMCs. These receptors all come from a human donor in good health.

This chain connects TRBV14 to TRBJ2-7; tentative D call: TRBD1 (6 bases). Trimming pared 4 bases from V and 6 bases from J, leaving 16 bases between. The CDR3 totals 14 residues. Germline loops: CDR1 SGHDN, CDR2 FVKESK. The DNA of the CDR3 is TGTGCCAGCAGCCCTTACAGAGGGGGTAGCGAGCAGTACTTC. Its translation is CASSPYRGGSEQYF.

The chain combines TRBV7-2 with TRBJ2-7; D may be TRBD1 (5 bases). V was clipped by 9 bases and J by 3 bases, with 18 bases between them. The CDR3 length is 14 residues. Germline lookup yields CDR1 SGHTA and CDR2 FQGNSA. The CDR3 bases are TGTGCCAGTATAGGGGCACTGGGGTACTACGAGCAGTACTTC. Its protein product is CASIGALGYYEQYF.

The rearrangement uses TRBV29-1 and TRBJ2-1; 8 bases map to TRBD2. The CDR3 runs 15 residues. Trimming cost V 0 bases and J 6 bases; bases outside gene matches: 7. Germline CDR1 SQVTM, CDR2 ANQGSEA. The CDR3 DNA reads TGCAGCGTTGAAGATATACAGCGGGAGATCAATGAGCAGTTCTTC. It yields the protein CSVEDIQREINEQFF.

The rearrangement links TRBV5-8 to TRBJ1-2, with a possible D match to TRBD1 (5 bases). Germline values: CDR1 SGHTS, CDR2 YDEGEE. This CDR3 is 12 amino acids long. V lost 3 bases and J lost 4, with 7 bases in between. The CDR3 nucleotides read TGTGCCAGCAGCTGGGACTCCTATGGCTACACCTTC. As protein: CASSWDSYGYTF.

The V gene is TRBV2, the J gene TRBJ1-2, with D possibly matching TRBD1 (6 bases). The CDR3 has 14 residues. V dropped 2 bases and J dropped 3 bases, with 10 bases sitting between them. CDR1 and CDR2 (germline): SNHLY, FYNNEI. CDR3 sequence (DNA): TGTGCCAGCAGTGAAACAGGGTTTGACTATGGCTACACCTTC. Amino acid sequence: CASSETGFDYGYTF.

The genes are TRBV9 and TRBJ1-1; D may be TRBD1 (5 bases). CDR3 length: 14 amino acids. V was clipped by 4 bases and J by 0 bases, with 10 bases between them. The germline gives CDR1 SGDLS, CDR2 YYNGEE. The CDR3 nucleotides read TGTGCCAGCAGCAAACAGGATCTGAACACTGAAGCTTTCTTT. Its protein is CASSKQDLNTEAFF. The full variable domain, completed using reference TRBV9 and TRBJ1-1, is DSGVTQTPKHLITATGQRVTLRCSPRSGDLSVYWYQQSLDQGLQFLIQYYNGEERAKGNILERFSAQQFPDLHSELNLSSLELGDSALYFCASSKQDLNTEAFFGQGTRLTVV.

V gene TRBV10-1 combines with J gene TRBJ2-7; D is unresolved. CDR3 length: 12 residues. Germline V gene data show CDR1 as WNHNN and CDR2 as SYGVQD (reference sequence). V lost 3 bases, J lost 5 bases, and 8 bases lay in between. In DNA form, the CDR3 reads TGCGCCAGCAGTGACGGGTTTCACGAGCAGTACTTC. This encodes CASSDGFHEQYF.

Remarks on this clone: Different DNA sequences within this sample yield the same CDR3. V usage is TRBV11-2 and J usage is TRBJ2-7; 7 bases agree with TRBD1. Trimming took 3 bases from V and 4 from J; bases not matched to a gene: 3. CDR1 SGHAT and CDR2 FQNNGV come from the germline V gene. This CDR3 is built from 13 residues. CDR3 in DNA: TGTGCCAGCAGCTTGGGACAGCCATACGAGCAGTACTTC. Translation: CASSLGQPYEQYF.

This chain uses TRBV13 with TRBJ2-7, with D possibly TRBD2 on 6 matching bases. Per the germline V gene, CDR1 is PRHDT and CDR2 is FYEKMQ (reference sequence). This CDR3 has 12 residues. The V end was cut by 4 bases, the J end by 2 bases, with 6 bases between. The CDR3 nucleotides read TGTGCCAGCAGCTCGGGAGCCTACGAGCAGTACTTC. Translated: CASSSGAYEQYF.

The chain has TRBV29-1 and TRBJ2-1, with 8 bases lining up with TRBD2. This CDR3 is 15 amino acids long. J was trimmed by 6 bases and V by 0 bases; bases with no gene match: 7. Germline CDR1 SQVTM, CDR2 ANQGSEA. The CDR3 region has the DNA TGCAGCGTTGAAGATCTTCGGGGGACTAGCAATGAGCAGTTCTTC. Its protein product is CSVEDLRGTSNEQFF.

The genes are TRBV6-5 and TRBJ2-1; 8 bases match TRBD2. The V gene's germline CDR1 is MNHEY and CDR2 SVGAGI. The CDR3 totals 14 residues. The V gene end was trimmed by 2 bases and the J gene end by 8 bases; junction bases not matched to a gene: 5. CDR3 DNA sequence: TGTGCCAGCAGTTACCCGGGGGGGATGGATGAGCAGTTCTTC. Translated, it gives CASSYPGGMDEQFF.

The gene calls are TRBV5-1 and TRBJ2-1, with a possible D match to TRBD2 (6 bases). Germline V gene sequence: CDR1 SGHRS, CDR2 YFSETQ. This CDR3 contains 15 residues. V was cut by 4 bases and J by 2 bases, with 13 bases left in between. The CDR3 reads CASSPSRGTYNEQFF. Written as DNA, the CDR3 is TGCGCCAGCAGCCCCTCTCGCGGGACCTACAATGAGCAGTTCTTC.

V and J are TRBV21-1 and TRBJ1-2. TRBV21-1 is described as a pseudogene. The CDR3 has 9 amino acids. The CDR3 reads CAISYGYTF. The CDR3 DNA sequence: TGTGCCATCTCCTATGGCTACACCTTC.

The CDR3 DNA reads TGCGCCAGCAGTTACGGGGGAGACTACACTGAAGCTTTCTTT. Encoded protein: CASSYGGDYTEAFF. The rearrangement uses TRBV5-1 and TRBJ1-1; possibly TRBD1 for D (5 bases). The ends were cut back, 5 bases at V and 3 bases at J, with 14 bases in the middle. CDR3 length: 14 residues. Germline CDR1 reads SGHRS; CDR2 reads YFSETQ.

The chain links TRBV6-5 to TRBJ2-2; D ambiguous. The V end lost 5 bases, the J end lost 1 base, and 2 bases lay between the germline ends. Germline loops: CDR1 MNHEY, CDR2 SVGAGI. CDR3 length: 12 residues. CDR3 DNA: TGTGCCAGCAGTCGGAACACCGGGGAGCTGTTTTTT. Its translation is CASSRNTGELFF.

The V and J genes are TRBV27 and TRBJ2-3, with 7 nucleotides matching TRBD2. This CDR3 contains 13 residues. After removal of 7 bases from V and 5 bases from J, the junction contained 6 bases not matched to a gene. Germline-derived CDR1 and CDR2 are MNHEY and SMNVEV (reference sequence). The DNA of the CDR3 is TGTGCCAGCAAGTGGACTAGTATAGATACGCAGTATTTT. Protein: CASKWTSIDTQYF.

The J gene is TRBJ2-3, the V gene TRBV30, with D perhaps matching TRBD1 (6 bases). In germline, CDR1 is GTSNPN, CDR2 SVGIG (reference sequence). This CDR3 contains 16 residues. Trimming took 5 bases from V and 0 from J, leaving 18 bases between them. This CDR3 reads CAWVQGRTISTDTQYF. The CDR3 DNA follows: TGTGCCTGGGTACAGGGTCGGACGATTAGCACAGATACGCAGTATTTT.

The chain carries TRBV2 and TRBJ2-1; 12 bases fit TRBD2. V shed 6 bases and J 8 bases; nucleotides not matched to a gene: 11. Looked up from germline, CDR1 is SNHLY and CDR2 is FYNNEI. This CDR3 contains 16 residues. The CDR3 loop reads CASRPILAGGPHEQFF. The CDR3 nucleotides are TGTGCCAGCAGGCCAATTCTAGCGGGAGGGCCCCATGAGCAGTTCTTC. Based on the CDR3 plus reference TRBV2 and TRBJ2-1, the full variable domain is EPEVTQTPSHQVTQMGQEVILRCVPISNHLYFYWYRQILGQKVEFLVSFYNNEISEKSEIFDDQFSVERPDGSNFTLKIRSTKLEDSAMYFCASRPILAGGPHEQFFGPGTRLTVL.

The V call is TRBV6-6, the J call TRBJ2-1; D unresolved. Germline V gives CDR1 MNHNY, CDR2 SVGAGI (reference sequence). The ends were cut back, 2 bases at V and 5 bases at J, with 7 bases in the middle. The CDR3 sequence is 13 residues long. For the CDR3, the DNA is TGTGCCAGCAGTTACAGTAGCCACAATGAGCAGTTCTTC. This codes for CASSYSSHNEQFF.